This T cell receptor (beta chain) was sequenced during a study of Ad26.COV2.S vaccination and SARS-CoV-2 variants. The wider study: Administration of Ad26.COV2.S was intramuscular, either once or twice 56 days apart.

Remarks on this clone: Its antigen remains unknown.

Study conclusions and caveats: Post-vaccination breadth of spike-specific CD8+ and CD4+ T cell responses was reportedly substantial.

As for treatment: roughly 20 received Ad26.COV2.S at low or high dose, single or two shots; several received placebo; per-sample allocation not given. Collection of samples fell on day 63 after the first vaccine or placebo injection. Clones were sequenced by immunoSEQ multiplex PCR, and TCRdb holds only the in-frame ones, with some missing. The sample gives about 400,000 clones, around 87% of which show up once; approximately 4% is in the top ten. This receptor was obtained from a person aged 18 to 65 who received the Ad26.COV2.S COVID-19 vaccine or a placebo. The sequenced sample was peripheral blood, obtained in a trial of Ad26.COV2.S vaccine versus placebo.

CDR3 residues: CASRQTLSTDTQYF. The CDR3 DNA sequence: TGTGCCAGCAGACAGACCCTGAGCACAGATACGCAGTATTTT. The chain carries TRBV5-4 and TRBJ2-3; D remains unclear. The V gene's germline CDR1 is SGHNT and CDR2 YYREEE (reference sequence). There are 14 residues in the CDR3. V lost 5 bases, J lost 0 bases, and 10 bases lay in between.